The 4 T cell receptor beta chains reported below all come from one sample, sequenced in a study of cytomegalovirus exposure and HLA in healthy donors. Measured with immunoSEQ multiplex PCR; TCRdb has only the in-frame clones, and not every one. The sample records approximately 130,000 clones, approximately 90% being singletons. Sequenced material: PBMCs. These receptors all stem from a woman under 30 in good health and CMV-seronegative.

This chain uses TRBV5-6 with TRBJ2-1, with D perhaps matching TRBD2 (5 bases). Germline CDR1 and CDR2: SGHDT and YYEEEE. V lost 4 bases and J lost 8, with 13 bases in between. This CDR3 is built from 13 residues. The CDR3 spells CASSPDGIDEQFF. The CDR3 DNA follows: TGTGCCAGCAGCCCAGACGGGATAGATGAGCAGTTCTTC.

The chain is built from TRBV6-5 and TRBJ1-2; 8 bases agree with TRBD1. Trimming at V came to 5 bases and at J to 5 bases, leaving 7 bases not matched to a gene. The V gene's germline CDR1 is MNHEY and CDR2 SVGAGI. CDR3 length: 14 amino acids. The CDR3 DNA reads TGTGCCAGCAGTACCCCGGGACAGGCTTATGGCTACACCTTC. It specifies CASSTPGQAYGYTF.

This clone has only one observation. This rearrangement joins TRBV27 to TRBJ2-2; 11 bases are shared with TRBD2. Trimming took 5 bases from V and 6 from J; bases not matched to a gene: 11. The germline V gene encodes CDR1 MNHEY and CDR2 SMNVEV (reference sequence). The CDR3 loop spans 17 amino acids. The chain's CDR3 is CASSRRLAGKGAGELFF. In DNA form, the CDR3 reads TGTGCCAGCAGTCGAAGACTAGCGGGAAAGGGGGCCGGGGAGCTGTTTTTT.

V is TRBV6-5 and J is TRBJ1-1; 7 bases line up with TRBD1. Per the germline V gene, CDR1 is MNHEY and CDR2 is SVGAGI. Trimming cost V 7 bases and J 1 base; bases outside gene matches: 6. The length of the CDR3 is 14 residues. For the CDR3, the DNA is TGTGCCAGCACCTTACGGACAGGGAACACTGAAGCTTTCTTT. Its translation: CASTLRTGNTEAFF.